The text below deals with one T cell receptor (beta chain). It lacks a known antigen. It has no much larger one-base neighbor in the sample; base qualities were not kept. Taken from the germline V gene (reference sequence), the CDR1 and CDR2 loops are GTSNPN and SVGIG. CDR3 length: 15 amino acids, cysteine to phenylalanine. Here the CDR3 DNA is all that survives: 45 bases in frame from base 1. Library preparation employed 5' RACE. TCRdb names Illumina HiSeq 2500 as the instrument used. A second about 7 to 12 cycle PCR used a sample-barcoded 5' primer and a J-beta primer mix. A template-switch 5' adaptor carrying 12 random nucleotides introduced a unique molecular identifier onto each TCR beta cDNA molecule. Each sample yielded at least 2.5 million CDR3-containing paired-end reads. All of the RNA was converted into first-strand cDNA using the Mint cDNA synthesis kit, with a TRBC-specific oligonucleotide serving as the primer. Following uracil-DNA glycosylase treatment, all cDNA underwent a first 18-cycle PCR with the universal primers M1SS and BC2_uni_R. Turning to the authors' computational methods: For normalization, 1 million high-quality reads, each with a distinct molecular identifier, were randomly selected from each sample. Instead of being binned into consensus sequences, reads that shared molecular identifiers were thrown out. MiTCR, set to a Q25 quality threshold and the strictest error-elimination algorithm, was used for CDR3 identification, clonotype clustering and error correction. Lower-bound total TCR beta diversity was estimated with a nonparametric unseen species model using Euler transformation. Through fastp at Q25 and MiXCR, TCRdb rebuilt clones from the public reads, retaining in-frame beta chains. Rows with one shared CDR3 protein collapse into an entry with the most common genes and DNA. The V and J calls shown here were made by TCRdb, not taken from the authors' results. The sample table records hundreds of thousands of distinct CDR3 sequences; approximately 30% of these occur just once. The ten largest clones add up to approximately 15% of the sample.

The data are from a study of blood T cells in healthy people across ages (dated by TCRdb to between 2014 and 2017). Broadly, across the study: Template switching captured roughly one uniquely barcoded TCR beta cDNA molecule per two T cells in model experiments. The study measured age-related changes in TCR beta repertoire diversity using deep sequencing normalized with unique cDNA molecular identifiers. Donors were grouped into four age groups: young (average roughly 16 years), middle-aged (less than 40), aged (over 55) and long-lived (just over 80). To avoid experimental bias, donors of different ages were randomly spread across the sequencing lanes. The study analyzed two additional independent replicas of 1 million unique cDNA reads from the same blood draw for two donors, one aged 18 to 30 and one aged 80 or older.

Study-wide findings and limitations: Conclusive comparison of naive and antigen-experienced compartments was prevented by the profiling of bulk unsorted PBMCs. The long-lived group showed more naive CD4+ T cells, fewer expanded clones and increased TCR diversity than the aged group, suggesting age selection. Estimates of total diversity based on one million sequenced T cells were considered lower bounds and underestimates. Observed TCR beta diversity per million T cells fell roughly linearly with age, and a significant reduction was already apparent by age around 36. A strong correlation was found between observed TCR beta diversity and the percentage of naive T cells measured by flow cytometry. Donor CMV infection status was unknown, potentially confounding age-related changes in expanded clonotypes.

Systemically healthy Caucasian individuals from Russia, around 39 in total and aged 6 to 90 years, were included as donors. Around 10 milliliters of peripheral blood were drawn from each donor into EDTA-treated Vacutainer tubes. PBMCs were isolated by Ficoll-Paque density-gradient centrifugation, with at least 7 million obtained per sample. Total RNA was extracted from PBMCs with Trizol reagent, with at least 5 micrograms obtained per sample. Naive CD45RAhigh/CD27high T cell percentages were measured by flow cytometry on a PBMC aliquot from every donor. The sequence derives from a woman aged 80 or older in good health. The material sequenced was blood. The chain employs TRBV30 and TRBJ2-5; the D gene is perhaps TRBD1, on 5 matching bases. The J call may be in error: the DNA end matches TRBJ2-7 better. This receptor carries the CDR3 CAWSVPNQGGYEQYF. At the DNA level, the sequence is TGTGCCTGGAGTGTACCCAATCAGGGTGGGTACGAGCAGTACTTC.